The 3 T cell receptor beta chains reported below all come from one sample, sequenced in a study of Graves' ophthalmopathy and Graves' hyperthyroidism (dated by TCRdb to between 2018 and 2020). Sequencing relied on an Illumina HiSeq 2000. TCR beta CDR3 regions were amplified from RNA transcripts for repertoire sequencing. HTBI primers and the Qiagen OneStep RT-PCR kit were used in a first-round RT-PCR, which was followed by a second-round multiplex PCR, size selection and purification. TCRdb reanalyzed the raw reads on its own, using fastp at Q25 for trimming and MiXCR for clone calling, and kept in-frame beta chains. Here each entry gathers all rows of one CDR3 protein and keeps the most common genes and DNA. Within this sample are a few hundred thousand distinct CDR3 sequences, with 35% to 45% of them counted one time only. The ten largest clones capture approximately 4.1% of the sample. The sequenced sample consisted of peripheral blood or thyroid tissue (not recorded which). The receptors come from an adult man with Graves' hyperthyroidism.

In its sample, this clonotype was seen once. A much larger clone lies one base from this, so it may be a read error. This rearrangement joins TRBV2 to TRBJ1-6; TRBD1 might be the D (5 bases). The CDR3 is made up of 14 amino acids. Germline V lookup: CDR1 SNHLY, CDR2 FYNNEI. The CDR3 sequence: CASREQEYSSPLHF. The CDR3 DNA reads TGTGCCAGCAGGGAACAGGAGTATAGTTCACCCCTCCACTTT.

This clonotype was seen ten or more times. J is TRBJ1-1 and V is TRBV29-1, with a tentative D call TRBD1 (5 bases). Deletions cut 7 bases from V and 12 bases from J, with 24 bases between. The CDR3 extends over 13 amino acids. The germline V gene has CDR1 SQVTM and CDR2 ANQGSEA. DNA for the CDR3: TGCAGCGCACCTGGGCGGGGGGTGTCTTGGCCTTTCTTT. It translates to CSAPGRGVSWPFF.

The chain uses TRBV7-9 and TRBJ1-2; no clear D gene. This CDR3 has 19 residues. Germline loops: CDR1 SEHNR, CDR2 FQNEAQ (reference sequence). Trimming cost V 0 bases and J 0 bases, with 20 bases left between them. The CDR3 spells CASSLAGRITIPTNYGYTF. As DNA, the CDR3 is TGTGCCAGCAGCTTAGCTGGACGGATCACAATCCCTACTAACTATGGCTACACCTTC.